This T cell receptor beta chain came from a study of CD8+CD57+ T cells in acquired aplastic anemia. Across the study: The mean DNA yield obtained from sorted CD4+ and CD8+ cells came to 3.2 ug.

This clonotype was seen only a few times. The target antigen is unknown. According to the study, genomic DNA was the template for TCR beta VDJ and CDR3 profiling. TCRdb passed the reads through MiXCR, listing each CDR3 protein once. Here the sample spans 150,000 to 200,000 distinct CDR3 sequences, less than 50% being singletons. CD8+CD57+ cell expansion, shown by flow cytometry, had occurred in the patients selected for sequencing. The study, taken as a whole, reports: Sharing between patients and controls was observed for around 30 CD8+ CDR3 sequences. Patients and healthy controls showed no significant CD8+ Simpson's diversity difference.

The sample consisted of sorted CD4+, CD8+, or CD8+CD57+ T cells (not recorded which) from PBMCs. The sequence was obtained from a human donor with aplastic anemia.

CDR3 nucleotide sequence: TGTGCCAGCAGGCTGGGACAATCCTATGGCTACACCTTC. Its protein is CASRLGQSYGYTF. The chain links TRBV27 to TRBJ1-2; tentatively, D is TRBD1 (6 bases). Germline V gives CDR1 MNHEY, CDR2 SMNVEV (reference sequence). This CDR3 contains 13 residues. The V gene lost 6 bases and the J gene lost 4 bases, with 12 bases spanning the gap.